Listed here are 20 T cell receptor beta chains from one sample, sequenced in a study of blood T cell repertoires in COVID-19. Assay used: immunoSEQ multiplex PCR; TCRdb lists only in-frame clones, some missing. Here the sample spans approximately 66,000 clones, more than 70% being singletons. Specimen: peripheral blood. The receptors originated from a man aged 45-65 years with active COVID-19.

The chain has TRBV7-2 and TRBJ1-4; TRBD1 matches at 7 bases. Germline loops: CDR1 SGHTA, CDR2 FQGNSA. The CDR3 consists of 14 residues. After removal of 6 bases from V and 8 bases from J, the junction contained 9 bases not matched to a gene. As DNA, the CDR3 is TGTGCCAGCAGTCTACAGGGGTTTGGCGAAAAACTGTTTTTT. This sequence encodes CASSLQGFGEKLFF.

This clone appeared a single time. The chain employs TRBV7-3 and TRBJ2-3; 10 bases are shared with TRBD2. The ends lost 5 bases at V and 2 bases at J; junction bases unmatched: 13. The CDR3 sequence is 18 residues long. Germline-derived CDR1 and CDR2 are SGHTA and FQGTGA. Here the CDR3 DNA reads TGTGCCAGCAGCCTCCTCGCTAGCGGGGGCATAGACACAGATACGCAGTATTTT. This translates into CASSLLASGGIDTDTQYF.

The V and J genes are TRBV6-6 and TRBJ2-7, with 10 nucleotides matching TRBD2. The ends lost 5 bases at V and 5 bases at J; junction bases unmatched: 15. The CDR3 has 17 residues. Germline loops: CDR1 MNHNY, CDR2 SVGAGI (reference sequence). CDR3 loop: CASSPRTSGPPPHEQYF. The CDR3 coding sequence is TGTGCCAGCAGTCCGAGGACTAGCGGCCCTCCTCCCCACGAGCAGTACTTC.

The chain couples TRBV7-2 to TRBJ2-5, with D tentatively TRBD2 (6 bases). Germline loops: CDR1 SGHTA, CDR2 FQGNSA. The V gene lost 3 bases and the J gene lost 12 bases, with 14 bases spanning the gap. This CDR3 contains 12 residues. This CDR3 reads CASSFVGSGKYF. The DNA of the CDR3 is TGTGCCAGCAGCTTTGTCGGTAGCGGAAAGTACTTC.

V and J are TRBV7-8 and TRBJ2-5, with a weak D call TRBD2 (6 bases). The CDR3 extends over 15 amino acids. The germline CDR1 and CDR2 sequences are SGHVS and FQNEAQ. V lost 6 bases, J lost 4 bases, and 18 bases lay in between. The CDR3 here is CASSPSRGFGETQYF. The DNA for the CDR3 is TGTGCCAGCAGTCCCAGCCGGGGGTTTGGAGAGACCCAGTACTTC.

J is TRBJ2-7 and V is TRBV5-4, with 7 bases matching TRBD1. Looked up from germline, CDR1 is SGHNT and CDR2 is YYREEE (reference sequence). The J segment lost 3 bases and the V segment lost 0 bases, leaving 3 bases of the junction unmatched. CDR3 length equals 14 residues. CDR3 protein: CASSLDRGLYEQYF. CDR3 DNA sequence: TGTGCCAGCAGCTTGGATAGGGGGCTCTACGAGCAGTACTTC. The full variable domain, rest sourced from reference TRBV5-4 and TRBJ2-7, is ETGVTQSPTHLIKTRGQQVTLRCSSQSGHNTVSWYQQALGQGPQFIFQYYREEENGRGNFPPRFSGLQFPNYSSELNVNALELDDSALYLCASSLDRGLYEQYFGPGTRLTVT.

This clone was observed a single time. This chain uses TRBV9 with TRBJ1-6, with 7 bases identical to TRBD1. Germline trimming cut 3 bases from V and 7 bases from J; bases unmatched to any gene: 4. The CDR3 has 14 residues. CDR1 is SGDLS and CDR2 is YYNGEE in the germline V gene. This CDR3 reads CASSEQGRNSPLHF. CDR3 nucleotides: TGTGCCAGCAGCGAACAGGGGAGGAATTCACCCCTCCACTTT.

The chain has TRBV6-1 and TRBJ1-1, with D possibly TRBD1 on 6 matching bases. This CDR3 region has 14 residues. Germline CDR1 MNHNS, CDR2 SASEGT. V lost 0 bases and J lost 6, with 11 bases in between. The CDR3 bases are TGTGCCAGCAGTGAAGCTGGCGGGGGCGCTGAAGCTTTCTTT. This encodes CASSEAGGGAEAFF.

J is TRBJ1-6 and V is TRBV9; tentative D call: TRBD1 (6 bases). There are 16 residues in the CDR3. Trimming cost V 3 bases and J 7 bases, with 17 bases left between them. CDR1 is SGDLS, CDR2 YYNGEE, per germline. The CDR3 is CASSAHGGAGNSPLHF. The DNA for the CDR3 is TGTGCCAGCAGCGCCCACGGGGGGGCTGGAAATTCACCCCTCCACTTT.

This clone was counted a single time. Other DNA sequences from this sample encode an identical CDR3 as well. The rearrangement links TRBV5-1 to TRBJ1-2; D might be TRBD1 (6 bases). Trimming removed 8 bases at V and 8 bases at J, with 19 bases between. This CDR3 spans 13 amino acids. Germline CDR1 and CDR2: SGHRS and YFSETQ. CDR3 loop: CASSPDSPGGYTF. The CDR3 nucleotides read TGCGCCAGTAGCCCGGACAGCCCAGGGGGCTACACCTTC.

The rearrangement links TRBV7-3 to TRBJ2-2, with 16 bases that match TRBD2. The CDR3 totals 21 residues. Per germline, CDR1 SGHTA and CDR2 FQGTGA. V gave up 4 bases and J gave up 6 bases; unmatched junction bases: 17. In nucleotides, the CDR3 is TGTGCCAGCAGCTCGCAGCCGGGACTAGCGGGGGGGCCGGTATTCTCCGGGGAGCTGTTTTTT. Translated, it gives CASSSQPGLAGGPVFSGELFF.

The V gene is TRBV7-9, the J gene TRBJ2-5, with D perhaps TRBD1 (5 bases). CDR1 is SEHNR and CDR2 is FQNEAQ in the germline V gene (reference sequence). The CDR3 has 17 residues. Trimming took off 1 base at V and 0 bases at J, with 15 bases between the two ends. The CDR3 DNA reads TGTGCCAGCAGCTTAGGATTGGCAGGGCTGAACCAAGAGACCCAGTACTTC. This sequence encodes CASSLGLAGLNQETQYF.

This clone was observed a few times. The chain uses TRBV7-8 and TRBJ1-2; 7 nucleotides align to TRBD1. Germline loops: CDR1 SGHVS, CDR2 FQNEAQ. The V and J ends lost 5 bases and 3 bases, in that order; junction bases with no gene match: 9. The CDR3 runs to 15 residues. CDR3 nucleotide sequence: TGTGCCAGCAGCCAAGGGGACAGTGCGGACTATGGCTACACCTTC. This translates into CASSQGDSADYGYTF.

V usage is TRBV6-5 and J usage is TRBJ2-1; a weak D match, TRBD1 (5 bases). The CDR3 totals 14 residues. Trimming stripped 6 bases from V and 7 bases from J, with 16 bases between. Germline V gives CDR1 MNHEY, CDR2 SVGAGI. The CDR3 protein is CASRRLRVRNEQFF. Written as DNA, the CDR3 is TGTGCCAGCAGACGACTCAGGGTAAGGAATGAGCAGTTCTTC.

V gene TRBV18 combines with J gene TRBJ2-3; tentatively, D is TRBD1 (5 bases). CDR3 length equals 13 residues. Germline-derived CDR1 and CDR2 are KGHSH and LQKENI. V shed 4 bases and J shed 5 bases, with 10 bases lying between them. CDR3 coding DNA: TGTGCCAGCTCACTTACAAGGGGAGATACGCAGTATTTT. This codes for CASSLTRGDTQYF.

The chain employs TRBV5-4 and TRBJ2-1; the D gene is possibly TRBD1 (5 bases). This CDR3 is 16 amino acids long. The germline V gene has CDR1 SGHNT and CDR2 YYREEE (reference sequence). V lost 5 bases and J 0 bases, leaving 15 bases between the germline ends. DNA of the CDR3: TGTGCCAGCAGGCTCGATAGGGGAAGCTCCTACAATGAGCAGTTCTTC. Translated: CASRLDRGSSYNEQFF.

The rearrangement uses TRBV11-2 and TRBJ2-4; D not certain. Per germline, CDR1 SGHAT and CDR2 FQNNGV. With 2 bases removed from V and 12 bases from J, the gap between germline ends came to 11 bases. CDR3 length: 12 amino acids. The CDR3 is CASSLMAPNQYF. CDR3 bases: TGTGCCAGCAGCTTAATGGCACCGAATCAGTACTTC.

This chain connects TRBV5-6 to TRBJ2-4, with a weak D call TRBD2 (6 bases). CDR3 length equals 13 residues. Between the trimmed V and J ends, which lost 3 bases and 9 bases, there was a span of 13 bases. Per the germline V gene, CDR1 is SGHDT and CDR2 is YYEEEE. The CDR3, as DNA: TGTGCCAGCAGCTCTCTGGGACTTGGCATTCAGTACTTC. It translates to CASSSLGLGIQYF.

CDR3 amino acids: CASATGRVGYTF. CDR3 nucleotide sequence: TGTGCCAGCGCCACGGGGAGGGTTGGCTACACCTTC. The rearrangement joins TRBV6-6 to TRBJ1-2, with D hard to call. The germline V gene has CDR1 MNHNY and CDR2 SVGAGI (reference sequence). The V end lost 8 bases, the J end lost 7 bases, and 14 bases lay between the germline ends. This CDR3 contains 12 residues.

The chain couples TRBV11-3 to TRBJ2-5; TRBD1 might be the D (7 bases). The CDR3 loop spans 14 amino acids. Germline V gives CDR1 SGHNT, CDR2 YENEEA. Trimming left V 4 bases short and J 4 bases short, with 13 bases between. CDR3 amino acids: CASSSGGNRETQYF. The DNA for the CDR3 is TGTGCCAGCAGCTCAGGGGGGAATCGAGAGACCCAGTACTTC.